This T cell receptor (beta chain) stems from a study of shared clonotypes between healthy human individuals. Study-wide context: Every donor yielded three CD4 naive, three CD4 memory, two CD8 naive and one CD8 memory plate.

Each of the donors was a healthy adult who was HIV-negative and had not had a recent acute infection or vaccination. Comments on this clone: The antigen is undetermined.

The CDR3 has 16 amino acids. The study, taken as a whole, reports: Generally, naive subsets (rather than memory subsets) showed larger estimated richness. Even with large depth, rarefaction showed that sorted-subset sequencing was incomplete.

This table comes from immunoSEQ multiplex PCR, and its TCRdb copy is limited to in-frame clones, with some not included. The table includes approximately 720,000 clones, roughly 78% detected once. The rearrangement joins TRBV21-1 to TRBJ2-3; the listed D gene, TRBD2, was not tested against the DNA. TRBV21-1 is reported as a pseudogene. This TCR came from a woman aged 25 to 45 in good health. Material for sequencing was memory CD4+ T cells sorted from blood. The subset was: CD45RA-negative fraction. The CDR3 sequence: CASSSNLAGGTDTQYF. The CDR3 nucleotides read TGTGCCAGCAGCTCGAATCTAGCGGGAGGTACAGATACGCAGTATTTT.